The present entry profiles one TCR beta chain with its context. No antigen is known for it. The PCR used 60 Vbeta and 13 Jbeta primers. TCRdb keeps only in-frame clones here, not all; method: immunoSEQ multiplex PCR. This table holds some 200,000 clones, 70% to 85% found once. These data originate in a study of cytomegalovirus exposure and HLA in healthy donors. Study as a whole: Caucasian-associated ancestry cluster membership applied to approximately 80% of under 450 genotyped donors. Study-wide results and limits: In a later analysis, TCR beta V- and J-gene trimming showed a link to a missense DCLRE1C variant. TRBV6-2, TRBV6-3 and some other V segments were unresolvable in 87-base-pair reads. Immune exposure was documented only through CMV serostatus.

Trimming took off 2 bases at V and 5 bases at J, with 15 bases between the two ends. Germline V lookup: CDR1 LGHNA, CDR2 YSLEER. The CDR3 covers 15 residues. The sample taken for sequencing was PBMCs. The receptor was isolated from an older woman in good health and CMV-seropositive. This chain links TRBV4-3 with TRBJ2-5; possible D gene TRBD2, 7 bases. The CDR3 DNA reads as TGCGCCAGCAGCCAAACGGGCCGGGGGGCGGAGACCCAGTACTTC. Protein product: CASSQTGRGAETQYF.